The rows below give T cell receptor beta chains drawn from one sample of a study of blood T cell repertoires in COVID-19. Profiled with immunoSEQ multiplex PCR; TCRdb holds only in-frame clones, not every one. The data contain about 670,000 clones, over 80% of them singletons. Sequencing input: peripheral blood. These receptors originate from a woman aged 18 to 35 with acute or convalescent COVID-19. CDR3s include the opening cysteine and the closing phenylalanine or tryptophan. The D gene is left open where the match is weak. A clone size is listed for some rows: how often the clone was seen (once, few, many), or a class if it is expanded.

>NA|TRBJ2-7|TRBV6-6|NA
TGTGCCAGCGGGCTTTCGGCGATCCCCTACGAGCAGTACTTC
CASGLSAIPYEQYF
>once|TRBJ2-3|TRBV7-2|TRBD2
TGTGCCAGCACCCTGGGGGGGGGCGCGGGAGGGATGCAGTATTTT
CASTLGGGAGGMQYF
>NA|TRBJ2-3|TRBV5-1|TRBD1
TGCGCCAGCAGCTTGGGCGGACAGGGGGGACTTAGCACAGATACGCAGTATTTT
CASSLGGQGGLSTDTQYF
>NA|TRBJ1-5|TRBV3-1/TRBV3-2|NA
TGTGCCAGCAGCCAAGGACCGGGTCAGCCCCAGCATTTT
CASSQGPGQPQHF
>NA|TRBJ2-7|TRBV9|TRBD1
TGTGCCAGCAGCGGGGGGACAGGGGGCTTCGACGAGCAGTACTTC
CASSGGTGGFDEQYF
>NA|TRBJ2-1|TRBV7-2|TRBD1
TGTGCCAGCAGCCTGACAGGGGGAACTTTCCCACAGTTCTTC
CASSLTGGTFPQFF
>once|TRBJ1-6|TRBV7-6|TRBD1
TGTGCCAGCAGCCCCTCAGTAGGCAGGGGGCAGGGGAGCTCCTATAATTCACCCCTCCACTTT
CASSPSVGRGQGSSYNSPLHF
>NA|TRBJ1-2|TRBV19|TRBD1
TGTGCCAGTAGGGTGGACAGGGGGCGGAAGCTTTATGGCTACACCTTC
CASRVDRGRKLYGYTF
>NA|TRBJ1-6|TRBV12-5|NA
TGTGCTAGTGGTTTGGTACCTCTAAATTCACCCCTCCACTTT
CASGLVPLNSPLHF
>NA|TRBJ1-2|TRBV30|NA
TGTGCCTGGAGTGCGTCCTATGGCTACACCTTC
CAWSASYGYTF
>once|TRBJ2-3|TRBV15|NA
TGTGCCACCAGCAGAGTGGCAGGGGAGGGGGAAGATACGCAGTATTTT
CATSRVAGEGEDTQYF
>NA|TRBJ1-5|TRBV24-1|NA
TGTGCCACCAGTGGAGCGGGGACACTCCAGCATTTT
CATSGAGTLQHF
>once|TRBJ1-4|TRBV6-2/TRBV6-3|NA
TGTGCCAGCAGTTACAGGGGGAACGGCATCGACGGGGAAAAACTGTTTTTT
CASSYRGNGIDGEKLFF
>once|TRBJ2-1|TRBV27|TRBD1
TGTGCCAGCAGTTCTTGGACAGGGAAAAACTACAATGAGCAGTTCTTC
CASSSWTGKNYNEQFF
>NA|TRBJ1-1|TRBV9|NA
TGTGCCAGCAGCGTAGGTGGAGGGTTGGACACTGAAGCTTTCTTT
CASSVGGGLDTEAFF
>NA|TRBJ2-7|TRBV7-3|TRBD1
TGTGCCAGCAGCCCCGGGACAGGGACCTACGAGCAGTACTTC
CASSPGTGTYEQYF
>NA|TRBJ2-3|TRBV3-1/TRBV3-2|TRBD2
TGTGCCAGCAGCATAGCGAAGGTCTTAGCGGGGTCCACAGATACGCAGTATTTT
CASSIAKVLAGSTDTQYF
>NA|TRBJ2-7|TRBV12-3/TRBV12-4|NA
TGTGCCAGCAGTTTAGCGACTGGCTACGAGCAGTACTTC
CASSLATGYEQYF
>NA|TRBJ1-2|TRBV7-8|NA
TGTGCCAGCAGCCACAGGACAGCAAACTATGGCTACACCTTC
CASSHRTANYGYTF
>NA|TRBJ1-2|TRBV24-1|TRBD1
TGTGCCACCAGTGACGGGGGCCGGGACAGGGATGGCTACACCTTC
CATSDGGRDRDGYTF
>NA|TRBJ2-1|TRBV7-9|NA
TGTGCCAGCAGCTCAGTACGGGGGAGCTCCTACAATGAGCAGTTCTTC
CASSSVRGSSYNEQFF
>few|TRBJ1-5|TRBV30|NA
TGTGCCTGGAGTGTAAACGGTTATCAGCCCCAGCATTTT
CAWSVNGYQPQHF
>NA|TRBJ1-2|TRBV4-1|TRBD1
TGCGCCAGCAGCCACCTCCCCGGGGGACAGATTCCCTACACCTTC
CASSHLPGGQIPYTF
>NA|TRBJ2-7|TRBV6-2/TRBV6-3|TRBD2
TGTGCCAGCAGTTACTTGAGTACTAGCGGGGTTAACTCCTACGAGCAGTACTTC
CASSYLSTSGVNSYEQYF
>once|TRBJ1-5|TRBV7-4|NA
TGTGCCAGCAGCTTTGGCCACAATAAGCCCCAGCATTTT
CASSFGHNKPQHF
>NA|TRBJ1-1|TRBV7-2|TRBD1
TGTGCCAGCTTCCCCAGACAGGGGGCGCACACTGAAGCTTTCTTT
CASFPRQGAHTEAFF
>NA|TRBJ1-1|TRBV20-1|TRBD1
TGCAGTGCTGGCCGGGACAGGGTGTTCTTT
CSAGRDRVFF
>NA|TRBJ2-1|TRBV13|NA
TGTGCCAGCAGCCCGACGGGTTCCTACAATGAGCAGTTCTTC
CASSPTGSYNEQFF
>NA|TRBJ1-2|TRBV9|TRBD1
TGTGCCAGCAGCGCAATTAAGACAGGGGGCTATGGCTACACCTTC
CASSAIKTGGYGYTF
>NA|TRBJ1-2|TRBV5-1|TRBD1
TGCGCCAGCAGCTTCCAGACAGGGGTAGACTATGGCTACACCTTC
CASSFQTGVDYGYTF
>NA|TRBJ2-7|TRBV7-2|NA
TGTGCCAGCAGCCGGGGGACCCCGGGTTACGAGCAGTACTTC
CASSRGTPGYEQYF
>NA|TRBJ2-3|TRBV7-9|NA
TGTGCCAGCAGCTCGAGGGGGGATACGCAGTATTTT
CASSSRGDTQYF
>NA|TRBJ2-3|TRBV5-4|NA
TGTGCCAGCAGCTTACCTAGCGTACATAGCACAGATACGCAGTATTTT
CASSLPSVHSTDTQYF
>NA|TRBJ1-5|TRBV28|TRBD1
TGTGCCAGCAGTTTAGGACAGGGGGCACAGCCCCAGCATTTT
CASSLGQGAQPQHF
>NA|TRBJ1-4|TRBV6-2/TRBV6-3|NA
TGTGCCAGCAGTTACTCCCCGGGACTTCGTGAAAAACTGTTTTTT
CASSYSPGLREKLFF
>few|TRBJ1-2|TRBV27|TRBD1
TGTGCCAGCAGCCCTACTGCGACGACAGGGGCTAACTATGGCTACACCTTC
CASSPTATTGANYGYTF
>NA|TRBJ1-1|TRBV7-2|NA
TGTGCCAGCAGCCGTTACAGGTCGGAGAACACTGAAGCTTTCTTT
CASSRYRSENTEAFF
>NA|TRBJ1-4|TRBV30|TRBD1
TGTGCCTGGAACAGACAGGGTGACGAAAAACTGTTTTTT
CAWNRQGDEKLFF
>NA|TRBJ1-1|TRBV28|NA
TGTGCCAGCAGTCGGGCGGGGGCAAACACTGAAGCTTTCTTT
CASSRAGANTEAFF
>NA|TRBJ1-4|TRBV7-2|NA
TGTGCCAGCAGCTTTATGGGCCGCCAGGATGAAAAACTGTTTTTT
CASSFMGRQDEKLFF